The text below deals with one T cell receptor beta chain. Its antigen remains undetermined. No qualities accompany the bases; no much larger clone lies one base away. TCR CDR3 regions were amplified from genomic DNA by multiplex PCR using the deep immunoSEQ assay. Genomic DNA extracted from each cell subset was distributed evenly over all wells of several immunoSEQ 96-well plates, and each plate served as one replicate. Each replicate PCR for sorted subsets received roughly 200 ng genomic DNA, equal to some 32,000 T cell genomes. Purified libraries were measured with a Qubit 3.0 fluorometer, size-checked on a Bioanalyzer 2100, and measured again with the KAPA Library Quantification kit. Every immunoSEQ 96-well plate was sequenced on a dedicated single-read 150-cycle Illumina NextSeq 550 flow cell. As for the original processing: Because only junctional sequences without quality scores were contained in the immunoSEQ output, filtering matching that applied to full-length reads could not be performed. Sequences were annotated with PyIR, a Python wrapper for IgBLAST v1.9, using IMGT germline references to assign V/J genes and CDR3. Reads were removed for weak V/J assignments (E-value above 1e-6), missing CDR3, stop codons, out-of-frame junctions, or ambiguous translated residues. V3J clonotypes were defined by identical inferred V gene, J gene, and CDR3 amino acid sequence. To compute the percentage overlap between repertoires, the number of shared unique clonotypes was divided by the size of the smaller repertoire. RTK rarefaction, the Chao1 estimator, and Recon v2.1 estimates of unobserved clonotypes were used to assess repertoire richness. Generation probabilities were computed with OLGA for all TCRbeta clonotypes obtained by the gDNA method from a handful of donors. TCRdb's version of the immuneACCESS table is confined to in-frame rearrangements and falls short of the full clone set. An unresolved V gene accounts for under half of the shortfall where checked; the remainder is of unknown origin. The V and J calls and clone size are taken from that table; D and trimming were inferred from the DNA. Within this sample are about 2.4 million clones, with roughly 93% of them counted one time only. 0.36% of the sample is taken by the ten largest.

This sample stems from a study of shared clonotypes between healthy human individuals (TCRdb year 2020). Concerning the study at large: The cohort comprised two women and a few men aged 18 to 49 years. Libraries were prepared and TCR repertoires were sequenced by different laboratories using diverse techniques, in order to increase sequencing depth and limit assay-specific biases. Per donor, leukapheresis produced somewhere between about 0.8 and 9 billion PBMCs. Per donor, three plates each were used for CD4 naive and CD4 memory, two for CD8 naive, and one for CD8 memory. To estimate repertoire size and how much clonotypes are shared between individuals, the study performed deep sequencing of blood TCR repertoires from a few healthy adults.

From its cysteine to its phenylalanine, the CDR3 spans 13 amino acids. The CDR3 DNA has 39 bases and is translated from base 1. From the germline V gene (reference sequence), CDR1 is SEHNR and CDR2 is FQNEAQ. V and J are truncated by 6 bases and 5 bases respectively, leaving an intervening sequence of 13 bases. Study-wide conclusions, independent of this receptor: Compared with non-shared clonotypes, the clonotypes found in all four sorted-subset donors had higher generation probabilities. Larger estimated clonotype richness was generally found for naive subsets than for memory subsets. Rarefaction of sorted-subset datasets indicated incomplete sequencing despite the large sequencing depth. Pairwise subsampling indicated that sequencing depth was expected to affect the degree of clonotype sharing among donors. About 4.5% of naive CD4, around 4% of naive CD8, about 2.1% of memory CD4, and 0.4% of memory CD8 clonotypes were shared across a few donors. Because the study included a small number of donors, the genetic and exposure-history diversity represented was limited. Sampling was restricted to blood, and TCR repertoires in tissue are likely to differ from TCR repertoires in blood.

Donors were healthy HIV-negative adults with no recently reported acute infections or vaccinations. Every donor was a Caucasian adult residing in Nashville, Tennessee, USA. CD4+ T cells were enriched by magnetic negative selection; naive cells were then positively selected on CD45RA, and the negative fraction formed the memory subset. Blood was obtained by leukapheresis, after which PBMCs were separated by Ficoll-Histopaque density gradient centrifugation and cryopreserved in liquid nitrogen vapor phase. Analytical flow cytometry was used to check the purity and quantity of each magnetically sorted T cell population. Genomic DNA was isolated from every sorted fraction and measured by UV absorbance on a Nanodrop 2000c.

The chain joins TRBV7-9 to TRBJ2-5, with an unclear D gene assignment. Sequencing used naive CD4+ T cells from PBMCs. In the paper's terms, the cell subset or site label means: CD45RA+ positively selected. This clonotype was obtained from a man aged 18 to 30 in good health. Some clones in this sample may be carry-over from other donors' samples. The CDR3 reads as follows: CASRAKGNETQYF. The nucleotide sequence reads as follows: TGTGCCAGCAGGGCGAAGGGAAACGAGACCCAGTACTTC.